Here is one T cell receptor beta chain with its context. This record belongs to a study of cytomegalovirus exposure and HLA in healthy donors. Both 60 Vbeta primers and 13 Jbeta primers went into the PCR. Measured with immunoSEQ multiplex PCR; TCRdb has only the in-frame clones, and not every one. The data contain 180,000 or so clones, around four fifths of them singletons. The germline gives CDR1 SGDLS, CDR2 YYNGEE. This CDR3 is 14 amino acids long. Trimming removed 0 bases at V and 5 bases at J, with 11 bases between. V and J are TRBV9 and TRBJ1-1; D might be TRBD1 (5 bases). Sequencing input: PBMCs. The clonotype originates from a female donor in good health and CMV-seronegative. This CDR3 is CASSVAGGGTEAFF. CDR3 coding DNA: TGTGCCAGCAGCGTAGCCGGGGGAGGAACTGAAGCTTTCTTT.